What follows are 29 T cell receptor beta chains derived from one specimen sequenced in a study of blood T cell repertoires in COVID-19 (dated by TCRdb to 2018 to 2021). Library preparation employed the immunoSEQ multiplex PCR assay. TCRdb retrieved this table from immuneACCESS and kept in-frame rearrangements only. Not all clones are present; in checked studies, unresolved V genes account for under half, and no reason is known for the remainder. In this sample the table shows nearly 95,000 clones, more than 70% of which occur a single time. In total, the top ten clones hold roughly 6.8% of the sample. Sequenced: peripheral blood. The receptor set was obtained from a human donor with acute or convalescent COVID-19. The donor label of this sample is uncertain.

The chain has TRBV7-2 and TRBJ1-2, with 7 positions matching TRBD1. Germline loops: CDR1 SGHTA, CDR2 FQGNSA. V trimming: 5 bases; J trimming: 4 bases; junction bases outside the gene matches: 4. The CDR3 is 13 residues long. The CDR3: CASSRGQIYGYTF. For the CDR3, the DNA is TGTGCCAGCAGCCGGGGACAGATCTATGGCTACACCTTC.

This chain uses TRBV9 with TRBJ2-5; the D gene is possibly TRBD2 (6 bases). The CDR3 runs to 19 residues. The V and J ends lost 0 bases and 4 bases respectively, with 25 bases between them. Germline CDR1 is SGDLS and CDR2 is YYNGEE. In DNA form, the CDR3 reads TGTGCCAGCAGCGTAGATGGGCGGGGAACTGACTCCTTTAGAGAGACCCAGTACTTC. This encodes CASSVDGRGTDSFRETQYF. Looking up the rest from reference TRBV9 and TRBJ2-5 gives the full variable domain: DSGVTQTPKHLITATGQRVTLRCSPRSGDLSVYWYQQSLDQGLQFLIQYYNGEERAKGNILERFSAQQFPDLHSELNLSSLELGDSALYFCASSVDGRGTDSFRETQYFGPGTRLLVL.

This chain connects TRBV7-2 to TRBJ2-1; possibly TRBD2 for D (7 bases). The V and J ends lost 2 bases and 6 bases respectively, with 14 bases between them. The CDR3 sequence is 15 residues long. The germline CDR1 and CDR2 sequences are SGHTA and FQGNSA. The CDR3 region is CASSLPGGGFNEQFF. Written as DNA, the CDR3 is TGTGCCAGCAGCTTACCGGGGGGCGGATTCAATGAGCAGTTCTTC.

The chain employs TRBV6-6 and TRBJ1-1; TRBD1 matches 9 bases. The V and J ends lost 7 bases and 0 bases, in that order; junction bases with no gene match: 9. The CDR3 totals 16 residues. Germline lookup yields CDR1 MNHNY and CDR2 SVGAGI (reference sequence). The DNA for the CDR3 is TGTGCCAGCATTCCGGACAGGGGCCCACTGAACACTGAAGCTTTCTTT. Protein product: CASIPDRGPLNTEAFF.

The genes are TRBV6-5 and TRBJ1-5; perhaps TRBD1 as D (5 bases). The CDR3 spans 15 residues. Deletions cut 3 bases from V and 2 bases from J, with 11 bases between. Germline lookup yields CDR1 MNHEY and CDR2 SVGAGI. The CDR3 DNA is TGTGCCAGCAGTTATGGGGGAGGGGGCAATCAGCCCCAGCATTTT. Encoded protein: CASSYGGGGNQPQHF.

The chain recombines TRBV9 with TRBJ2-2; 13 bases line up with TRBD2. The CDR3 length is 17 residues. Losses at the gene ends were 5 bases for V and 5 bases for J; bases not matched to a gene: 9. CDR1 is SGDLS, CDR2 YYNGEE, per germline. DNA for the CDR3: TGTGCCAGCAGGAGACACGGACTAGCGGGGGAGACCGGGGAGCTGTTTTTT. It translates to CASRRHGLAGETGELFF.

In this sample, this clone turned up once. The chain carries TRBV12-3 or TRBV12-4 and TRBJ1-1; D ambiguous. This CDR3 comprises 12 residues. V was pared by 3 bases and J by 3 bases, with 5 bases between. This CDR3 is CASSLLDTEAFF. CDR3 nucleotide sequence: TGTGCCAGCAGTTTGCTAGACACTGAAGCTTTCTTT.

This clone has just a few counts. The same CDR3 also results from other DNA sequences found in this sample. V is TRBV24-1 and J is TRBJ1-4, with 11 bases identical to TRBD1. Germline values: CDR1 KGHDR, CDR2 SFDVKD. This CDR3 has 15 amino acids. Losses at the gene ends were 3 bases for V and 8 bases for J; bases not matched to a gene: 4. The CDR3 loop reads CATSDTGTGGEKLFF. CDR3 DNA: TGTGCCACCAGTGATACGGGGACAGGGGGGGAAAAACTGTTTTTT.

This clone was seen only once. The chain carries TRBV19 and TRBJ1-1, with TRBD1 as a possible D gene (6 bases). CDR3 length: 14 amino acids. V dropped 5 bases and J dropped 3 bases, with 13 bases sitting between them. CDR1 is LNHDA and CDR2 is SQIVND in the germline V gene (reference sequence). The chain's CDR3 is CASSVTGGYTEAFF. The CDR3 region has the DNA TGTGCCAGTAGTGTGACAGGAGGCTACACTGAAGCTTTCTTT.

This rearrangement joins TRBV15 to TRBJ1-2, with a possible D match to TRBD1 (5 bases). The length of the CDR3 is 16 residues. CDR1 is LNHNV and CDR2 is YYDKDF in the germline V gene (reference sequence). Trimming cost V 0 bases and J 8 bases, with 19 bases left between them. CDR3 bases: TGTGCCACCAGCAGAGATATGGGGACCGGGGGGTTCGGCTACACCTTC. This sequence encodes CATSRDMGTGGFGYTF.

The J gene is TRBJ2-7, the V gene TRBV19; possible D gene TRBD1, 5 bases. The ends were cut back, 2 bases at V and 0 bases at J, with 8 bases in the middle. The CDR3 is 14 residues long. CDR1 is LNHDA and CDR2 is SQIVND in the germline V gene (reference sequence). The CDR3 nucleotides read TGTGCCAGTAGTATAAGGCAGGGCTCCTACGAGCAGTACTTC. Its translation is CASSIRQGSYEQYF. The full variable domain, rest sourced from reference TRBV19 and TRBJ2-7, is DGGITQSPKYLFRKEGQNVTLSCEQNLNHDAMYWYRQDPGQGLRLIYYSQIVNDFQKGDIAEGYSVSREKKESFPLTVTSAQKNPTAFYLCASSIRQGSYEQYFGPGTRLTVT.

The genes are TRBV5-1 and TRBJ2-5, with 7 bases lining up with TRBD1. V lost 0 bases to trimming and J lost 0 bases; unmatched junction nucleotides: 8. From germline, CDR1 is SGHRS and CDR2 YFSETQ. This CDR3 spans 17 amino acids. CDR3 in DNA: TGCGCCAGCAGCTTGGGCGGACAGGCATACAACCAAGAGACCCAGTACTTC. It codes for CASSLGGQAYNQETQYF.

This clone has more than one count but fewer than ten. The chain recombines TRBV5-1 with TRBJ1-5; no definite D call. CDR3 length: 13 amino acids. The germline gives CDR1 SGHRS, CDR2 YFSETQ. V lost 0 bases to trimming and J lost 4 bases, with 5 bases between them. DNA for the CDR3: TGCGCCAGCAGCTTGGACAGAAATCAGCCCCAGCATTTT. This translates into CASSLDRNQPQHF.

The V gene is TRBV28, the J gene TRBJ2-4; TRBD1 matches 8 bases. This CDR3 comprises 17 residues. After removal of 5 bases from V and 3 bases from J, the junction contained 12 bases not matched to a gene. Germline V gene lookup returns CDR1 MDHEN and CDR2 SYDVKM. In DNA, the CDR3 is TGTGCCAGCAGTACCGTTCTCCAGGGGGCTGGCAAAAACATTCAGTACTTC. Amino acids: CASSTVLQGAGKNIQYF.

The rearrangement links TRBV15 to TRBJ2-3; D is ambiguous. Trimming pared 0 bases from V and 0 bases from J, leaving 7 bases between. Germline CDR1 and CDR2: LNHNV and YYDKDF (reference sequence). The CDR3 extends over 15 amino acids. The CDR3 spells CATSRDPVSTDTQYF. CDR3 coding DNA: TGTGCCACCAGCAGAGATCCGGTTAGCACAGATACGCAGTATTTT.

This sequence joins TRBV7-9 and TRBJ2-3; the D is unclear. This CDR3 comprises 16 residues. The V end was cut by 2 bases, the J end by 2 bases, with 14 bases between. Germline values: CDR1 SEHNR, CDR2 FQNEAQ (reference sequence). CDR3 DNA: TGTGCCAGCAGCTTACATTCTGGGCAGGCCACAGATACGCAGTATTTT. This gives the protein CASSLHSGQATDTQYF. The full variable domain, completed using reference TRBV7-9 and TRBJ2-3, is DTGVSQNPRHKITKRGQNVTFRCDPISEHNRLYWYRQTLGQGPEFLTYFQNEAQLEKSRLLSDRFSAERPKGSFSTLEIQRTEQGDSAMYLCASSLHSGQATDTQYFGPGTRLTVL.

About this clone: Other nucleotide sequences in the sample specify the same CDR3. The chain couples TRBV5-4 to TRBJ2-7; TRBD1 matches at 9 bases. Trimming removed 2 bases from V and 7 bases from J; junction bases left unmatched: 7. This CDR3 contains 14 residues. Germline V gives CDR1 SGHNT, CDR2 YYREEE (reference sequence). Here the CDR3 DNA reads TGTGCCAGCAGCTTATCACAGGGGGCTGCTGAGCAGTACTTC. Amino acid sequence: CASSLSQGAAEQYF.

This clone was picked up a small number of times. This chain joins TRBV6-2 or TRBV6-3 and TRBJ2-4; weak D call: TRBD2 (5 bases). The germline CDR1 and CDR2 sequences are MNHEY and SVGEGT. The CDR3 length is 15 residues. V dropped 4 bases and J dropped 0 bases, with 10 bases sitting between them. The chain's CDR3 is CASSSLGVAKNIQYF. DNA for the CDR3: TGTGCCAGCAGTTCCCTGGGAGTAGCCAAAAACATTCAGTACTTC.

This clone was seen once. The CDR3 DNA is TGTGCCAGCGGCGCAACCGGGACAGAGAGCTCCTACGAGCAGTACTTC. Translation: CASGATGTESSYEQYF. The rearrangement joins TRBV7-2 to TRBJ2-7, with 7 bases lining up with TRBD1. After removal of 8 bases from V and 0 bases from J, the junction contained 13 bases not matched to a gene. Germline V CDR1 and CDR2: SGHTA, FQGNSA. The CDR3 has 16 residues. Full variable domain (rest looked up from reference TRBV7-2 and TRBJ2-7): GAGVSQSPSNKVTEKGKDVELRCDPISGHTALYWYRQSLGQGLEFLIYFQGNSAPDKSGLPSDRFSAERTGGSVSTLTIQRTQQEDSAVYLCASGATGTESSYEQYFGPGTRLTVT.

This chain uses TRBV2 with TRBJ2-3; 10 bases fit TRBD1. Germline V lookup: CDR1 SNHLY, CDR2 FYNNEI. The CDR3 consists of 15 residues. The ends lost 6 bases at V and 2 bases at J; junction bases unmatched: 5. The CDR3 coding sequence is TGTGCCAGCAGCCCCGGGACAGGGGCCACAGATACGCAGTATTTT. Translating gives CASSPGTGATDTQYF.

This chain connects TRBV5-8 to TRBJ2-2; 11 bases align to TRBD2. The J segment lost 4 bases and the V segment lost 1 base, leaving 6 bases of the junction unmatched. The CDR3 runs 17 residues. Germline V gives CDR1 SGHTS, CDR2 YDEGEE. The CDR3 here is CASSLFLAGGPTGELFF. CDR3 DNA sequence: TGTGCCAGCAGCTTGTTCCTAGCGGGGGGACCCACCGGGGAGCTGTTTTTT.

The chain is built from TRBV3-1 (or the pseudogene TRBV3-2) and TRBJ1-1; TRBD1 might be the D (6 bases). CDR1 is LGHDT and CDR2 is YNNKEL in the germline V gene (reference sequence). The V end lost 2 bases, the J end lost 7 bases, and 14 bases lay between the germline ends. This CDR3 has 14 residues. Here the CDR3 DNA reads TGTGCCAGCAGCCAACGGGAAAGGGGGAATGAAGCTTTCTTT. Its translation: CASSQRERGNEAFF.

This chain uses TRBV3-1 (or the pseudogene TRBV3-2) with TRBJ2-7; weak D call: TRBD2 (6 bases). The CDR3 is 15 residues long. Germline CDR1 reads LGHDT; CDR2 reads YNNKEL (reference sequence). The V end was cut by 0 bases, the J end by 2 bases, with 11 bases between. The CDR3 reads CASSQDQEGTYEQYF. CDR3 sequence (DNA): TGTGCCAGCAGCCAAGACCAGGAGGGCACCTACGAGCAGTACTTC.

This CDR3 is CASSRTGGAGANVLTF. The CDR3 DNA reads as TGTGCCAGCAGTAGGACAGGGGGAGCTGGGGCCAACGTCCTGACTTTC. The chain recombines TRBV27 with TRBJ2-6, with TRBD1 matching 10 bases. Trimming cost V 5 bases and J 2 bases; bases outside gene matches: 3. CDR3 length equals 16 residues. The germline V gene has CDR1 MNHEY and CDR2 SMNVEV (reference sequence).

This chain uses TRBV7-9 with TRBJ1-1; weak D call: TRBD1 (6 bases). Trimming took off 5 bases at V and 0 bases at J, with 16 bases between the two ends. CDR3 size: 16 residues. In germline, CDR1 is SEHNR, CDR2 FQNEAQ (reference sequence). Here the CDR3 reads CASSPRPGQMNTEAFF. The CDR3 bases are TGTGCCAGCAGCCCCAGGCCCGGACAGATGAACACTGAAGCTTTCTTT. The entire variable domain, with the rest obtained from reference TRBV7-9 and TRBJ1-1, is as follows: DTGVSQNPRHKITKRGQNVTFRCDPISEHNRLYWYRQTLGQGPEFLTYFQNEAQLEKSRLLSDRFSAERPKGSFSTLEIQRTEQGDSAMYLCASSPRPGQMNTEAFFGQGTRLTVV.

This clone appeared once. V is TRBV7-8 and J is TRBJ2-7, with 7 positions matching TRBD1. This CDR3 is built from 14 residues. Germline V gene sequence: CDR1 SGHVS, CDR2 FQNEAQ. Germline trimming cut 5 bases from V and 2 bases from J; bases unmatched to any gene: 6. The CDR3 DNA sequence: TGTGCCAGCAGCCGAGAGACAGGGCCCTACGAGCAGTACTTC. It is translated as CASSRETGPYEQYF.

This rearrangement joins TRBV11-2 to TRBJ2-4; TRBD1 might be the D (5 bases). Germline CDR1 and CDR2: SGHAT and FQNNGV. The CDR3 loop spans 16 amino acids. The V and J ends lost 5 bases and 7 bases respectively, with 21 bases between them. The DNA of the CDR3 is TGTGCCAGCAGCACCCGCCTTTGGGCAGGGCTGAACATTCAGTACTTC. Protein: CASSTRLWAGLNIQYF.

This sequence joins TRBV7-9 and TRBJ2-2; 10 bases match TRBD1. CDR1 SEHNR and CDR2 FQNEAQ come from the germline V gene (reference sequence). The CDR3 has 16 residues. The J segment lost 8 bases and the V segment lost 5 bases, leaving 11 bases of the junction unmatched. The DNA for the CDR3 is TGTGCCAGCAGCGAGCGGACAGGGGGAAAAACAGGGGAGCTGTTTTTT. It translates to CASSERTGGKTGELFF.

The V gene is TRBV11-3, the J gene TRBJ1-3; 7 bases map to TRBD1. CDR1 is SGHNT, CDR2 YENEEA, per germline. After removal of 5 bases from V and 5 bases from J, the junction contained 12 bases not matched to a gene. The CDR3 runs to 16 residues. CDR3 sequence (DNA): TGTGCCAGCAGCCTCCTCGGACAGGTTTTTCGAAACACCATATATTTT. Translated, it gives CASSLLGQVFRNTIYF.